This paragraph reports one T cell receptor (beta chain). The protocol was immunoSEQ multiplex PCR, while the TCRdb copy is restricted to in-frame clones and leaves out a portion. This repertoire shows about 30,000 clones, roughly 92% found once; its top ten account for roughly 8.1%. The source of the sample is a study of T cell responses to AZD1222 COVID-19 vaccine. Germline loops: CDR1 SGHVS, CDR2 FQNEAQ. The germline V and J ends were trimmed by 10 bases and 8 bases, with 21 bases remaining between them. This CDR3 comprises 14 residues. The input for sequencing was peripheral blood, taken on day 0 of AZD1222 vaccination. The chain has TRBV7-8 and TRBJ2-1; D is perhaps TRBD1 or TRBD2 (5 bases each). The clonotype comes from an adult in good health. The DNA for the CDR3 is TGTGCCACCGCCGGGACCCGAGCTGGCGATGAGCAGTTCTTC. Its translation is CATAGTRAGDEQFF.